The present TCR beta chain was sequenced within a study of blood T cells in healthy people across ages. A second PCR, run for about 7 to 11 cycles, used a sample-barcoded 5' primer plus a J-beta primer mix. TCRdb reanalysed the 5' RACE reads using MiXCR and keeps one entry per CDR3 protein. Among about 1,400,000 distinct CDR3 sequences, approximately 59% were seen once, and the ten largest hold over 6.5%. The CDR3 runs 17 residues. Germline CDR1 reads SEHNR; CDR2 reads FQNEAQ (reference sequence). Trimming left V 1 base short and J 1 base short, with 15 bases between. As for this clonotype: Its specificity is unknown.

Study-level findings and limits: Diversity of TCR beta per million T cells declined in a roughly linear way with age.

The sample taken for sequencing was blood. This clonotype originated in a man younger than 30 in good health. This chain links TRBV7-9 with TRBJ2-3; D not certain. CDR3 sequence (DNA): TGTGCCAGCAGCTTAGAAGGTTGGCAAACGGGCACAGATACGCAGTATTTT. Translation gives CASSLEGWQTGTDTQYF.